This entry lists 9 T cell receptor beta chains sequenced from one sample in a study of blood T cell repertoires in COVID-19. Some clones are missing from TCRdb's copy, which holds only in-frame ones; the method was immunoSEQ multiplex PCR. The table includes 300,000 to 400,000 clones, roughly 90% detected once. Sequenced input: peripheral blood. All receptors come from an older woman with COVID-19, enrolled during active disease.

The DNA for the CDR3 is TGTGCCAGCAGCTTAGGTAACAATGAGCAGTTCTTC. Translation: CASSLGNNEQFF. The rearrangement joins TRBV7-9 to TRBJ2-1, with D unclear. The V gene lost 1 base and the J gene lost 5 bases, with 3 bases spanning the gap. CDR3 size: 12 residues. The germline V gene has CDR1 SEHNR and CDR2 FQNEAQ (reference sequence).

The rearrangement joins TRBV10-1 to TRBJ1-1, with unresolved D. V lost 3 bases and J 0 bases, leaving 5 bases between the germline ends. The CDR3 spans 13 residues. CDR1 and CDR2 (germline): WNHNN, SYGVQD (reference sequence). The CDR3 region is CASSDAVNTEAFF. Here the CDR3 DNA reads TGCGCCAGCAGTGATGCAGTGAACACTGAAGCTTTCTTT.

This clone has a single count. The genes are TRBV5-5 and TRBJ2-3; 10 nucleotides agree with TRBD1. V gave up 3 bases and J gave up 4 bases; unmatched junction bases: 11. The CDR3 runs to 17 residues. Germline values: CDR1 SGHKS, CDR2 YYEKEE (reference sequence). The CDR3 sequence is CASSYSGQGMGADTQYF. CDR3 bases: TGTGCCAGCAGCTACTCGGGACAGGGGATGGGGGCAGATACGCAGTATTTT.

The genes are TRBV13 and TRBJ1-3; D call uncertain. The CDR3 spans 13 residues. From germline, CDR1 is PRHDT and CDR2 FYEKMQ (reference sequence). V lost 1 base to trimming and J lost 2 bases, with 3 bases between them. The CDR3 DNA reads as TGTGCCAGCAGCTTAGACACTGGAAACACCATATATTTT. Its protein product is CASSLDTGNTIYF.

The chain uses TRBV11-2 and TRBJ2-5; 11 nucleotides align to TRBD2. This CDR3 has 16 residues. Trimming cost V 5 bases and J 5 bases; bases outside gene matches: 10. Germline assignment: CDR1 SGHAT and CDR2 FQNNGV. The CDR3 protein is CASSPGSSGGWETQYF. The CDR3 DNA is TGTGCCAGCAGCCCGGGCTCTAGCGGGGGGTGGGAGACCCAGTACTTC.

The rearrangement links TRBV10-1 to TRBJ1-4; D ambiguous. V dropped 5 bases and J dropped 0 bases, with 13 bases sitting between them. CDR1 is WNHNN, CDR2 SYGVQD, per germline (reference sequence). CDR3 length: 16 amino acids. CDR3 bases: TGCGCCAGCAGTTCTACAGAGTTCACAACTAATGAAAAACTGTTTTTT. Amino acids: CASSSTEFTTNEKLFF.

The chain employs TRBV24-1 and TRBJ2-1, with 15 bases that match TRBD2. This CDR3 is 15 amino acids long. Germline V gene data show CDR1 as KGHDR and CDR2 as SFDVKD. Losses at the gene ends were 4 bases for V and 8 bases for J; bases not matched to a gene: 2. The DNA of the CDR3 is TGTGCCACCAGTGAAGGACTAGCGGGGGGGTATGAGCAGTTCTTC. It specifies CATSEGLAGGYEQFF.

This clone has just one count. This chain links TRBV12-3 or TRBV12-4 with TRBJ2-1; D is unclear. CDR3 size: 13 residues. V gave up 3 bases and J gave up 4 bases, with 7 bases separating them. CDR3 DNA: TGTGCCAGCAGTTTTTACAGTTACAATGAGCAGTTCTTC. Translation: CASSFYSYNEQFF.

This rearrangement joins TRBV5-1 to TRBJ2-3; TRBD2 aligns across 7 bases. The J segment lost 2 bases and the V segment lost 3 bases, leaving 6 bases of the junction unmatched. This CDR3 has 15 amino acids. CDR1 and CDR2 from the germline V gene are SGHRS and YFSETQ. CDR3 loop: CASSSRDYFTDTQYF. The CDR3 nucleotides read TGCGCCAGCAGCTCCCGGGACTACTTCACAGATACGCAGTATTTT.